Presented here are 4 T cell receptor beta chains from one specimen sequenced in a study of T cell clonotyping in hematopoietic cell transplantation. Generated by immunoSEQ multiplex PCR, the TCRdb table keeps only in-frame clones and is missing some. This table has some 40,000 clones, roughly 85% appearing once. Stated time point: recipient sample about 28 days before transplant, after cytoreduction. The sequences come from peripheral blood mononuclear cells, collected before stem cell transplant. The receptors come from a man aged 55 to 69 with acute myeloid leukemia. Some clones in this sample may be carry-over from other donors' samples.

In nucleotides, the CDR3 is TGTGCCAGCAGCCCCAGGGGGTCGTACGGAAACACCATATATTTT. Its translation: CASSPRGSYGNTIYF. The chain combines TRBV7-9 with TRBJ1-3; 7 bases line up with TRBD1. This CDR3 has 15 amino acids. The V gene's germline CDR1 is SEHNR and CDR2 FQNEAQ (reference sequence). V lost 5 bases, J lost 4 bases, and 8 bases stayed unmatched. The full variable domain, completed using reference TRBV7-9 and TRBJ1-3, is DTGVSQNPRHKITKRGQNVTFRCDPISEHNRLYWYRQTLGQGPEFLTYFQNEAQLEKSRLLSDRFSAERPKGSFSTLEIQRTEQGDSAMYLCASSPRGSYGNTIYFGEGSWLTVV.

The V call is TRBV4-1, the J call TRBJ1-5; D unclear. CDR3 length equals 17 residues. The germline V gene has CDR1 MGHRA and CDR2 YSYEKL. Trimming pared 0 bases from V and 0 bases from J, leaving 12 bases between. CDR3: CASSQDPNRGSNQPQHF. As DNA, the CDR3 is TGCGCCAGCAGCCAAGATCCGAACCGGGGTAGCAATCAGCCCCAGCATTTT.

The chain uses TRBV19 and TRBJ1-1, with 12 positions matching TRBD1. CDR1 and CDR2 from the germline V gene are LNHDA and SQIVND (reference sequence). V lost 7 bases to trimming and J lost 5 bases; unmatched junction nucleotides: 11. This CDR3 is 16 amino acids long. CDR3 in amino acids: CASTMGDRGLETEAFF. For the CDR3, the DNA is TGTGCCAGTACGATGGGGGACAGGGGGCTGGAGACTGAAGCTTTCTTT. The full variable domain, its missing parts supplied by reference TRBV19 and TRBJ1-1, is DGGITQSPKYLFRKEGQNVTLSCEQNLNHDAMYWYRQDPGQGLRLIYYSQIVNDFQKGDIAEGYSVSREKKESFPLTVTSAQKNPTAFYLCASTMGDRGLETEAFFGQGTRLTVV.

This rearrangement joins TRBV27 to TRBJ1-6; D not resolved. The CDR3 is made up of 14 amino acids. The V end was cut by 3 bases, the J end by 6 bases, with 9 bases between. Per the germline V gene, CDR1 is MNHEY and CDR2 is SMNVEV (reference sequence). The CDR3 bases are TGTGCCAGCAGTTTCAACGACCGTAATTCACCCCTCCACTTT. Protein sequence: CASSFNDRNSPLHF.